This entry features one T cell receptor beta chain sequence. Its antigen specificity is not known. No per-base quality is available; no much larger clone lies one base away. Participants in the prospective study were enrolled through a virtual design, were aged roughly 18 to 100 years, and lived in approximately 25 United States geographic areas. In the prospective study, participants were assigned to cohorts based on the clinical history participants reported in a screening survey and a study questionnaire. In the prospective study, whole blood, serum and a nasopharyngeal or oropharyngeal swab were collected from each participant by mobile phlebotomists. Additional blood draws and questionnaires over an approximately two-month period could optionally be provided by prospective study participants. Before DNA extraction, prospective study blood samples were shipped either frozen or at room temperature.

This record comes from a study of blood T cell repertoires in COVID-19 (dated by TCRdb to the early 2020s). With respect to the entire study: The collaborator samples originated in the United States, Italy and Spain and spanned the acute and convalescent phases of COVID-19. Where available, HLA class I and class II types were obtained from metadata supplied by the sample provider rather than from assay-based typing. The prospective study material was composed of cDNA or gDNA derived from T cells, B-cell-depleted T cells, or PBMCs. The samples were drawn from the first 160 participants of the ongoing ImmuneRACE study and from some 1,300 subjects provided by 6 global collaborators. The sample metadata nearly always contained a de-identified subject ID, COVID-19 status, age in years and sex. Deeply sampled blood TCRbeta repertoires from subjects exposed to, actively infected with, or recovered from COVID-19 were included in the dataset. A freely available public database, intended as a resource for researchers studying the immune response to SARS-CoV-2, is where the repertoires were released.

What the research found in general, with its limitations: How much clinical and demographic metadata was included differed by source and by participant, and the metadata was provided uncurated.

Trimming at the junction amounts to 5 bases on V and 4 bases on J, and the germline ends lie 17 bases apart. The germline V gene (reference sequence) provides CDR1 GTSNPN and CDR2 SVGIG. Inclusive of the bounding cysteine and phenylalanine, the CDR3 is 14 residues long. The retained sequence is limited to the CDR3, 42 bases, with the frame set at the first base. The immunoSEQ Assay, a bias-controlled multiplex PCR, was used to amplify TCRbeta CDR3 regions from genomic DNA. The study's own analysis went as follows. Nucleated cell counts per sample were estimated from amplification of reference gene primers within the assay. To quantify the absolute abundance of each unique TCRbeta CDR3 rearrangement, sequence reads were collapsed and filtered. For each sample, productive Simpson clonality was calculated by taking the square root of Simpson's diversity index across productive rearrangements. TCRdb re-hosts the immuneACCESS table, in-frame sequences only. Its copies lack some clones; in the studies checked, an unresolved V gene accounts for under half of them, and the cause for the rest is not known. Clone size and V and J calls were adopted from that table, with D and trimming inferred from the DNA. For this sample there are about 200,000 clones; about 83% appear just once. In total, the top ten clones hold 5.6% of the sample.

The sample comprised PBMCs or T cells enriched from blood (not recorded which). The rearranged segments are TRBV30 and TRBJ1-1; the best D guess is TRBD1, with 6 bases matching. This clonotype originated in a man between 40 and 49 years old with acute COVID-19. In nucleotides, the sequence is TGTGCCTGGGTCAGCAGGGAGGGGGGCACTGAAGCTTTCTTT. Translation gives CAWVSREGGTEAFF.